This T cell receptor (beta chain) was identified in a study of OX40 agonist ivuxolimab in advanced cancers. Context from the whole study: The costimulatory receptor OX40 (CD134) was targeted by ivuxolimab, a fully human IgG2 agonistic monoclonal antibody. In the dose-escalation cohort, around four fifths of patients were male, and the mean age was approximately 60 years, with a range of about 20 to 90. Intravenous ivuxolimab was administered to patients every 2 weeks at six dose levels: 0.01, 0.1, 0.3, 1.5, 3 and 10 mg/kg. Peripheral TCRbeta sequencing aimed to test whether ivuxolimab altered TCR sequence diversity and caused clonal T-cell expansion. Partial responses occurred in three dose-escalation patients: two with cutaneous melanoma and one with hepatocellular carcinoma. Patients were allowed to have had prior anti-PD-1, anti-PD-L1 or anti-CTLA-4 therapy, and approximately 43% of the dose-escalation patients had previously received checkpoint inhibitors. Of the roughly 54 patients in dose escalation, 19 had hepatocellular carcinoma, some 15 had melanoma, 9 had renal cell carcinoma and 9 had head and neck cancer. The paper describes the monotherapy dose-escalation part (N of about 47 patients) of the phase I trial of ivuxolimab.

As for this clone: The antigen this receptor binds is unknown. Base qualities are not recorded, but no much larger clone differs from it by a single base.

Patients with autoimmune disease history or receiving systemic immunosuppression were excluded from the trial. In every dose cohort, peripheral blood was drawn for TCR sequencing at baseline, cycle 4 day 1, and cycle 7 day 1. The samples were drawn from a first-in-human, open-label, multicenter phase I dose-escalation trial of ivuxolimab. Adults with locally advanced or metastatic melanoma, renal cell carcinoma, hepatocellular carcinoma or head and neck squamous cell carcinoma were enrolled in the trial. CD4+ and CD8+ T cells were sorted separately from peripheral blood before TCR sequencing. For sequencing of the TCRbeta CDR3 region, genomic DNA was extracted from the sorted cells. The immunoSEQ Assay was used for sequencing of TCRbeta CDR3 regions. This is the immuneACCESS table as TCRdb keeps it, with only in-frame sequences that have V and J called. A part of the clones is gone; compared with another copy, unresolved V genes explain less than half, and the rest is unexplained. This sample gives 70,000 or so clones in total; 90% of them show up just once. Clones ranked in the top ten supply roughly a tenth of the sample.

General findings and caveats noted by the study authors: In partial responders in the 0.1-3.0 mg/kg groups, normalized peripheral clonal expansion was found to be among the lowest, especially among CD8+ T cells. Low levels of normalized T-cell clonal expansion were also shown by some nonresponding patients. On average, CD8+ T cells showed more expanded clones than CD4+ T cells after ivuxolimab. At doses of 0.1 to 3.0 mg/kg, clonal expansion of both CD4+ and CD8+ T cells in blood was seen between baseline and week 6. The antigen specificity of the peripheral T cells that underwent clonal expansion was not determined.

The CDR3 runs 11 amino acids, cysteine and phenylalanine included. The entry retains the CDR3 DNA only, 33 bases that are in frame from base 1. The CDR1 and CDR2 encoded by the germline V gene are SGDLS and YYNGEE. At the junction V is shortened by 4 bases and J by 7 bases, with 9 bases in between. The chain is assembled from TRBV9 and TRBJ2-7; the D gene remains uncertain. The input for sequencing was CD4+ or CD8+ T cells sorted from blood, taken in a trial of the OX40 agonist ivuxolimab. The TCR originated in an adult with an advanced solid tumor such as melanoma, head and neck, liver or kidney cancer. Here is the DNA: TGTGCCAGCAGCCGAGACGGGGAGCAGTACTTC. Its coded protein is CASSRDGEQYF.